The 8 T cell receptor beta chains below all came from one sample that was sequenced in a study of T cells after yellow fever vaccination. MiXCR was run by TCRdb on the 5' RACE reads, yielding one entry per CDR3 protein. The sample holds 350,000 to 450,000 distinct CDR3 sequences, around 19% seen once. The input for sequencing was PBMCs, taken before the yellow fever booster vaccination. Every receptor here comes from a man younger than 30 who received the YFV17D yellow fever vaccine.

The chain links TRBV11-2 to TRBJ2-1; D gene unclear. CDR1 is SGHAT and CDR2 is FQNNGV in the germline V gene. V lost 5 bases to trimming and J lost 0 bases, with 17 bases between them. The CDR3 covers 17 residues. The DNA for the CDR3 is TGTGCCAGCAGCCCAATCGTACCAAGCAGCTCCTACAATGAGCAGTTCTTC. This encodes CASSPIVPSSSYNEQFF. The full variable domain, its missing parts supplied by reference TRBV11-2 and TRBJ2-1, is EAGVAQSPRYKIIEKRQSVAFWCNPISGHATLYWYQQILGQGPKLLIQFQNNGVVDDSQLPKDRFSAERLKGVDSTLKIQPAKLEDSAVYLCASSPIVPSSSYNEQFFGPGTRLTVL.

This sequence joins TRBV5-6 and TRBJ2-5; D not certain. This CDR3 comprises 13 residues. Germline assignment: CDR1 SGHDT and CDR2 YYEEEE. Trimming removed 6 bases from V and 4 bases from J, with 13 bases in between. The CDR3 nucleotides read TGTGCCAGCAACCAACGGAATATAGAGACCCAGTACTTC. Translated, it gives CASNQRNIETQYF.

The chain is built from TRBV27 and TRBJ2-6; TRBD1 or TRBD2 may be the D gene (5 bases each). The germline gives CDR1 MNHEY, CDR2 SMNVEV (reference sequence). Trimming cost V 7 bases and J 0 bases, with 7 bases left between them. This CDR3 is 14 amino acids long. The CDR3 nucleotides read TGTGCCAGCAAGGGGAGCTCTGGGGCCAACGTCCTGACTTTC. It yields the protein CASKGSSGANVLTF.

This clonotype was counted at least ten times. This CDR3 is CASSLAQAGEQYF. CDR3 coding DNA: TGTGCCAGCAGCTTAGCGCAAGCCGGCGAGCAGTACTTC. V gene TRBV7-2 combines with J gene TRBJ2-7; D remains unclear. Trimming removed 0 bases from V and 6 bases from J, with 9 bases in between. The CDR3 has 13 residues. The germline CDR1 and CDR2 sequences are SGHTA and FQGNSA.

This clonotype was recorded a few times. The rearrangement links TRBV6-2 or TRBV6-3 to TRBJ1-2; D is undetermined. The CDR3 extends over 12 amino acids. The germline V and J ends were trimmed by 2 bases and 7 bases, with 8 bases remaining between them. CDR1 is MNHEY and CDR2 is SVGEGT in the germline V gene. This chain's CDR3 is CASSYGSGGYTF. The CDR3 DNA reads TGTGCCAGCAGTTACGGGAGTGGTGGCTACACCTTC.

This clonotype was detected a few times. This chain uses TRBV7-9 with TRBJ1-5; 9 positions match TRBD1. Germline CDR1 is SEHNR and CDR2 is FQNEAQ (reference sequence). After removal of 5 bases from V and 0 bases from J, the junction contained 8 bases not matched to a gene. This CDR3 comprises 17 residues. The CDR3, as DNA: TGTGCCAGCAGCGAAGGACAGGGGAGATATAGCAATCAGCCCCAGCATTTT. Encoded protein: CASSEGQGRYSNQPQHF.

This clonotype has only a few counts. The chain uses TRBV6-5 and TRBJ1-2; no clear D. Trimming pared 10 bases from V and 4 bases from J, leaving 22 bases between. CDR3 length: 15 amino acids. Germline V gene sequence: CDR1 MNHEY, CDR2 SVGAGI. The CDR3 protein is CAIAPSRRILYGYTF. CDR3 coding DNA: TGTGCCATAGCCCCCTCCCGGCGGATCCTCTATGGCTACACCTTC.

This chain connects TRBV5-1 to TRBJ2-7, with D uncertain. The CDR3 runs 13 residues. Per the germline V gene, CDR1 is SGHRS and CDR2 is YFSETQ. Trimming cost V 0 bases and J 2 bases, with 6 bases left between them. Written as DNA, the CDR3 is TGCGCCAGCAGCTTGGTCTCACCCTACGAGCAGTACTTC. Protein: CASSLVSPYEQYF.